This passage covers 3 T cell receptor beta chains from one sample sequenced in a study of T cell repertoires in ileal Crohn's disease. Repertoires were generated with immunoSEQ multiplex PCR, while TCRdb's copy carries only in-frame clones and drops some. The sample lists approximately 10,000 clones; over 55% were seen once. Time point specified: neoterminal ileum biopsy at postoperative endoscopy, about 6 months after surgery. Source material: ileal tissue. The origin of the receptors is an adult with Crohn's disease.

This clone appeared a single time. This chain joins TRBV2 and TRBJ1-1; 9 bases match TRBD1. The CDR3 spans 14 residues. The germline V gene encodes CDR1 SNHLY and CDR2 FYNNEI. V trimming: 6 bases; J trimming: 4 bases; junction bases outside the gene matches: 6. CDR3 amino acids: CASSNRGPGTEAFF. Here the CDR3 DNA reads TGTGCCAGCAGCAACAGGGGGCCGGGCACTGAAGCTTTCTTT.

The V call is TRBV2, the J call TRBJ1-1; 7 bases are shared with TRBD1. J lost 1 base, V lost 4 bases, and 3 bases had no gene match. CDR1 and CDR2 from the germline V gene are SNHLY and FYNNEI. The CDR3 runs to 14 residues. CDR3 in amino acids: CASSADRTNTEAFF. The CDR3 nucleotides are TGTGCCAGCAGTGCGGACAGGACGAACACTGAAGCTTTCTTT.

The J gene is TRBJ2-5, the V gene TRBV30; the match to TRBD2 covers 7 bases. CDR3 length equals 14 residues. Trimming took 0 bases from V and 2 from J; bases not matched to a gene: 3. Germline loops: CDR1 GTSNPN, CDR2 SVGIG (reference sequence). CDR3 protein: CAWSVVSGQETQYF. For the CDR3, the DNA is TGTGCCTGGAGTGTTGTTAGCGGGCAAGAGACCCAGTACTTC. The full variable domain, with the rest looked up from reference TRBV30 and TRBJ2-5, is SQTIHQWPATLVQPVGSPLSLECTVEGTSNPNLYWYRQAAGRGLQLLFYSVGIGQISSEVPQNLSASRPQDRQFILSSKKLLLSDSGFYLCAWSVVSGQETQYFGPGTRLLVL.